This T cell receptor beta chain was identified in a study of T cell repertoires in cytomegalovirus infection. Study context: Public TCR beta signature analysis indicated the presence of both CMV infection and matching HLA type.

Deletions cut 5 bases from V and 4 bases from J, with 11 bases between. CDR1 and CDR2 from the germline V gene are MNHNY and SVGAGI (reference sequence). The CDR3 length is 14 residues. TCRdb processed the reads anew with MiXCR; each CDR3 protein has one entry. The sample contains a few hundred thousand distinct CDR3 sequences, over 7.5% of which appear only once. Worth noting for this clonotype: The antigen is not known.

Study conclusions and caveats: Ex vivo, HLA-C-restricted CMV-specific TCR beta clonotypes prevailed over the rest of the response. CMV carriers with the relevant HLA were identified by cumulative public TCR beta family frequency.

The source is a human donor in good health (CMV status not recorded). Some clones in this sample may be carry-over from other donors' samples. Material: PBMCs. V usage is TRBV6-6 and J usage is TRBJ2-2; maybe TRBD1 (6 bases). The CDR3 DNA follows: TGTGCCAGCAGTGAGGGGGTGCGCACCGGGGAGCTGTTTTTT. Translating it yields CASSEGVRTGELFF.